Listed below are T cell receptor beta chains from one sample, sequenced in a study of blood T cell repertoires in COVID-19. TCRdb's table, derived via immunoSEQ multiplex PCR, lists solely in-frame clones and lacks some. The sample shows about 270,000 clones, approximately 81% of them seen only once. Source material: peripheral blood. Receptors were obtained from a woman in her late teens or twenties with acute or convalescent COVID-19. CDR3s include the opening cysteine and the closing phenylalanine or tryptophan. D genes are given only for firm matches. Clone size is not always given. Where it is, it says once, few, many or a class for expanded clones.

J | V | D | size | DNA | CDR3
TRBJ2-3 | TRBV7-2 | TRBD2 | - | TGTGCCAGCAGCTCTAGCGGGAGGGGGGATACGCAGTATTTT | CASSSSGRGDTQYF
TRBJ1-2 | TRBV6-5 | TRBD1 | - | TGTGCCAGCAGCCGGGACAGGGGTTTTAGTGGCTACACCTTC | CASSRDRGFSGYTF
TRBJ1-1 | TRBV12-3/TRBV12-4 | TRBD1 | few | TGTGCCAGCAGGGGACAGCTGAACACTGAAGCTTTCTTT | CASRGQLNTEAFF
TRBJ2-1 | TRBV7-2 | TRBD2 | - | TGTGCCAGCAGCCCAGCGGGGAGCTCCTACAATGAGCAGTTCTTC | CASSPAGSSYNEQFF
TRBJ2-7 | TRBV4-3 | TRBD1 | - | TGCGCCAGCAGCCAAGACCGGACAGGGGCTAAAATCTCCTACGAGCAGTACTTC | CASSQDRTGAKISYEQYF
TRBJ1-2 | TRBV15 | - | - | TGTGCCACTGACGGGATAGGCGGCTATGGCTACACCTTC | CATDGIGGYGYTF
TRBJ2-2 | TRBV5-1 | TRBD1 | - | TGCGCCAGCAGCCTGACAGGGGCCGGGGAGCTGTTTTTT | CASSLTGAGELFF
TRBJ1-1 | TRBV27 | - | few | TGTGCCAGCAGTTCCCCGGAGCGGGGCTATGGCACTGAAGCTTTCTTT | CASSSPERGYGTEAFF
TRBJ1-2 | TRBV2 | - | - | TGTGCCAGCAGTCCGGGGGTTGACTATGGCTACACCTTC | CASSPGVDYGYTF
TRBJ2-1 | TRBV6-6 | TRBD2 | - | TGTGCCAGCAGCCAACCTAGCGGGTCGTCCTACAATGAGCAGTTCTTC | CASSQPSGSSYNEQFF
TRBJ2-1 | TRBV7-2 | TRBD2 | - | TGTGCCAGCAGCTGGGGACTAGCGGGAAAGTTTGGTGAGCAGTTCTTC | CASSWGLAGKFGEQFF
TRBJ2-7 | TRBV7-8 | - | - | TGTGCCAGCAGCTTTGCGCTAGCTCCGGGCTACGAGCAGTACTTC | CASSFALAPGYEQYF